The 2 T cell receptor beta chains presented below share a single source sample, sequenced in a study of early T cells in non-severe SARS-CoV-2 infection. One entry per CDR3 protein results from TCRdb running MiXCR on the 5' RACE reads. The sample records approximately 33,000 distinct CDR3 sequences, roughly 3.9% being singletons. The sample taken for sequencing was whole blood. The receptors were sampled from an adult who was a healthcare worker with PCR-confirmed SARS-CoV-2 infection or an uninfected control (not recorded which).

This chain joins TRBV7-2 and TRBJ2-1, with TRBD2 matching 9 bases. The CDR3 is made up of 17 amino acids. CDR1 is SGHTA and CDR2 is FQGNSA in the germline V gene. V was pared by 5 bases and J by 0 bases, with 8 bases of the junction left unmatched. The CDR3 loop reads CASSTRTSENSYNEQFF. CDR3 coding DNA: TGTGCCAGCAGCACCCGGACTAGCGAGAACTCCTACAATGAGCAGTTCTTC.

The sample holds many counts of this clonotype. J is TRBJ1-5 and V is TRBV7-9, with 8 bases lining up with TRBD1. The CDR3 runs to 16 residues. J was trimmed by 2 bases and V by 0 bases; bases with no gene match: 3. Germline V gives CDR1 SEHNR, CDR2 FQNEAQ (reference sequence). The CDR3 sequence: CASSLAGQGGNQPQHF. CDR3 DNA: TGTGCCAGCAGCTTAGCCGGACAGGGAGGCAATCAGCCCCAGCATTTT.